These 32 T cell receptor beta chains were all obtained from the same sample, sequenced in a study of regulatory T cells in long-lasting Graves disease. The sample's time point: persistent/refractory GD, antithyroid drugs over 5 years with positive TRAb. The TCR library was made from RNA that had been extracted from PBMCs in TRIzol. Arm-PCR of CDR3 regions and iRepertoire HTBI primers were used to build TCR beta libraries. TCRdb re-derived calls from the multiplex PCR reads in MiXCR, one entry per CDR3 protein. The sample lists a few hundred thousand distinct CDR3 sequences, about a quarter seen once, with roughly 30% in the top ten. The specimen comprised peripheral blood mononuclear cells (PBMCs), sampled when the disease was refractory, from a patient treated with antithyroid drugs. The source of these receptors is a female donor with Graves disease.

V usage is TRBV29-1 and J usage is TRBJ1-1; TRBD1 might be the D (6 bases). The V gene's germline CDR1 is SQVTM and CDR2 ANQGSEA. The CDR3 is 15 amino acids. V was pared by 1 base and J by 1 base, with 13 bases between. CDR3 in amino acids: CSVEVLGTSNTEAFF. Here the CDR3 DNA reads TGCAGCGTTGAAGTCCTCGGGACATCGAACACTGAAGCTTTCTTT. Based on the CDR3 plus reference TRBV29-1 and TRBJ1-1, the full variable domain is SAVISQKPSRDICQRGTSLTIQCQVDSQVTMMFWYRQQPGQSLTLIATANQGSEATYESGFVIDKFPISRPNLTFSTLTVSNMSPEDSSIYLCSVEVLGTSNTEAFFGQGTRLTVV.

This clonotype came up many times. The chain couples TRBV7-3 to TRBJ2-7; no clear D. This CDR3 has 15 amino acids. Germline V gene sequence: CDR1 SGHTA, CDR2 FQGTGA. The V and J ends lost 0 bases and 0 bases respectively, with 9 bases between them. Here the CDR3 DNA reads TGTGCCAGCAGCTTAACGGCAGCCAACTCCTACGAGCAGTACTTC. This codes for CASSLTAANSYEQYF.

This clonotype has a handful of counts. The chain recombines TRBV19 with TRBJ1-1, with D possibly TRBD1 on 5 matching bases. This CDR3 is 15 amino acids long. The V and J ends lost 3 bases and 2 bases respectively, with 13 bases between them. The V gene's germline CDR1 is LNHDA and CDR2 SQIVND (reference sequence). The CDR3 here is CASSIQPDRNTEAFF. DNA for the CDR3: TGTGCCAGTAGTATTCAACCCGACAGAAACACTGAAGCTTTCTTT.

The rearrangement joins TRBV11-2 to TRBJ2-1, with D possibly matching TRBD2 (5 bases). V lost 8 bases to trimming and J lost 5 bases, with 13 bases between them. Per the germline V gene, CDR1 is SGHAT and CDR2 is FQNNGV. This CDR3 region has 13 residues. CDR3 in amino acids: CASPAGQDNEQFF. The DNA for the CDR3 is TGTGCCAGCCCGGCGGGTCAGGACAATGAGCAGTTCTTC. Drawing the rest from reference TRBV11-2 and TRBJ2-1, the complete variable domain is EAGVAQSPRYKIIEKRQSVAFWCNPISGHATLYWYQQILGQGPKLLIQFQNNGVVDDSQLPKDRFSAERLKGVDSTLKIQPAKLEDSAVYLCASPAGQDNEQFFGPGTRLTVL.

This chain joins TRBV29-1 and TRBJ1-6; weak D call: TRBD1 (5 bases). Germline V gene lookup returns CDR1 SQVTM and CDR2 ANQGSEA. Between the trimmed V and J ends, which lost 5 bases and 10 bases, there was a span of 15 bases. CDR3 size: 13 residues. For the CDR3, the DNA is TGCAGCGTTTCCCGCGGGGGGGAGTCACCCCTCCACTTT. Protein sequence: CSVSRGGESPLHF.

The table lists this clonotype with many counts. V and J are TRBV28 and TRBJ1-1; perhaps TRBD1 as D (5 bases). The CDR3 extends over 14 amino acids. The V end was cut by 5 bases, the J end by 12 bases, with 22 bases between. Germline V lookup: CDR1 MDHEN, CDR2 SYDVKM. CDR3 amino acids: CASSTPRGVGQPFF. The DNA of the CDR3 is TGTGCCAGCAGTACGCCCCGCGGGGTGGGGCAGCCTTTCTTT.

This clonotype was observed a handful of times. The J gene is TRBJ2-2, the V gene TRBV12-3 or TRBV12-4, with no clear D. CDR3 length: 12 amino acids. Trimming removed 11 bases at V and 1 base at J, with 8 bases between. CDR3 sequence: CASKGNTGELFF. CDR3 nucleotide sequence: TGTGCCTCCAAGGGGAACACCGGGGAGCTGTTTTTT.

This clonotype was counted between two and nine times. The rearrangement links TRBV3-1 to TRBJ1-1, with D possibly TRBD1 on 6 matching bases. Germline CDR1 is LGHDT and CDR2 is YNNKEL (reference sequence). V lost 2 bases and J lost 0, with 13 bases in between. The CDR3 spans 16 residues. The CDR3 sequence: CASSQLFGQLNTEAFF. CDR3 nucleotide sequence: TGTGCCAGCAGCCAACTTTTCGGACAGCTGAACACTGAAGCTTTCTTT.

There are a few counts of this clonotype. The chain is built from TRBV9 and TRBJ2-2; D assignment may be TRBD1 or TRBD2 (5 bases each). The CDR3 length is 15 residues. Per the germline V gene, CDR1 is SGDLS and CDR2 is YYNGEE. Trimming shortened V by 5 bases and J by 4 bases, and 15 bases separated the two germline ends. In nucleotides, the CDR3 is TGTGCCAGCAGTAATGCAGGGAGTGTCACCGGGGAGCTGTTTTTT. This sequence encodes CASSNAGSVTGELFF.

The chain is built from TRBV11-2 and TRBJ1-2, with no clear D. V dropped 2 bases and J dropped 8 bases, with 18 bases sitting between them. The germline gives CDR1 SGHAT, CDR2 FQNNGV. The CDR3 is made up of 15 amino acids. The CDR3 DNA reads TGTGCCAGCAGCTTATTTACCCAGGCAGGATGGGGCTACACCTTC. Translation: CASSLFTQAGWGYTF.

CDR3 region: CASSPGNGNTEAFF. The CDR3, as DNA: TGTGCCAGTAGCCCAGGGAATGGGAACACTGAAGCTTTCTTT. J is TRBJ1-1 and V is TRBV19; D perhaps matches TRBD1 (5 bases). CDR3 length: 14 residues. Trimming shortened V by 6 bases and J by 1 base, and 12 bases separated the two germline ends. CDR1 and CDR2 (germline): LNHDA, SQIVND (reference sequence).

This clonotype was seen ten or more times. V usage is TRBV6-2 or TRBV6-3 and J usage is TRBJ2-7; 9 positions agree with TRBD2. The V and J ends lost 2 bases and 0 bases, in that order; junction bases with no gene match: 11. The CDR3 consists of 18 residues. Germline V lookup: CDR1 MNHEY, CDR2 SVGEGT. CDR3 in amino acids: CASSYEGGGGRSSYEQYF. The CDR3 DNA follows: TGTGCCAGCAGTTACGAGGGCGGGGGGGGACGGAGCTCCTACGAGCAGTACTTC.

The table lists this clonotype with a few counts. The J gene is TRBJ2-7, the V gene TRBV6-1; D gene ambiguous. With 0 bases removed from V and 0 bases from J, the gap between germline ends came to 9 bases. CDR1 and CDR2 from the germline V gene are MNHNS and SASEGT. This CDR3 has 15 residues. CDR3 region: CASSEAVRVSYEQYF. DNA for the CDR3: TGTGCCAGCAGTGAAGCGGTCCGGGTCTCCTACGAGCAGTACTTC.

This clonotype was recorded once. Given a much more abundant clone one base away, this may be a read error. CDR3 nucleotide sequence: TGTGCCAGCAGTCTCCCGACCGGCTCCCCCTCCTACAATGAGCAGTTCTTC. Amino acid sequence: CASSLPTGSPSYNEQFF. V is TRBV6-2 or TRBV6-3 and J is TRBJ2-1; D unclear. Between the trimmed V and J ends, which lost 5 bases and 0 bases, there was a span of 17 bases. Germline CDR1 MNHEY, CDR2 SVGEGT. The CDR3 is 17 residues long.

J is TRBJ2-7 and V is TRBV30, with D perhaps TRBD1 or TRBD2 (5 bases each). This CDR3 has 14 amino acids. Deletions cut 3 bases from V and 6 bases from J, with 18 bases between. Germline assignment: CDR1 GTSNPN and CDR2 SVGIG (reference sequence). CDR3 amino acids: CAWRLGTTWAEQYF. For the CDR3, the DNA is TGTGCCTGGAGACTAGGGACGACCTGGGCCGAGCAGTACTTC.

At least ten counts were recorded for this clonotype. The chain employs TRBV28 and TRBJ2-7; 9 nucleotides line up with TRBD2. Germline trimming cut 3 bases from V and 6 bases from J; bases unmatched to any gene: 12. CDR3 size: 16 residues. From germline, CDR1 is MDHEN and CDR2 SYDVKM. The CDR3 spells CASSLGRVAGVIEQYF. CDR3 nucleotides: TGTGCCAGCAGTTTGGGGCGCGTAGCGGGAGTAATCGAGCAGTACTTC.

V and J are TRBV20-1 and TRBJ2-2; 10 bases align to TRBD2. Looked up from germline, CDR1 is DFQATT and CDR2 is SNEGSKA (reference sequence). V shed 3 bases, J shed 3 bases, and the junction held 7 bases outside the gene matches. The CDR3 sequence is 16 residues long. The CDR3 DNA follows: TGCAGTGCTAGTAAGGCAGCGGGAGGGGACACCGGGGAGCTGTTTTTT. This encodes CSASKAAGGDTGELFF.

This clonotype was seen a few times. The chain has TRBV3-1 and TRBJ2-5; either TRBD1 or TRBD2 may supply D (5 bases each). The CDR3 contains 15 residues. Germline CDR1 reads LGHDT; CDR2 reads YNNKEL (reference sequence). Trimming shortened V by 3 bases and J by 5 bases, and 16 bases separated the two germline ends. CDR3 sequence: CASSQGTLTRETQYF. For the CDR3, the DNA is TGTGCCAGCAGCCAGGGGACCTTAACAAGGGAGACCCAGTACTTC.

With respect to this clonotype: Germline is not matched at one junction end, which may reflect a read error. CDR3 nucleotides: TGCGCCAGCAGCTTGGGTACAGGGAGCAATCGGCCCCAGCATTTT. It is translated as CASSLGTGSNRPQHF. The J gene is TRBJ1-5, the V gene TRBV5-1; maybe TRBD1 (6 bases). CDR1 is SGHRS and CDR2 is YFSETQ in the germline V gene. CDR3 length: 15 residues.

The rearrangement joins TRBV10-3 to TRBJ2-7; perhaps TRBD2 as D (6 bases). This CDR3 is built from 12 residues. Germline-derived CDR1 and CDR2 are ENHRY and SYGVKD. Trimming cost V 0 bases and J 10 bases, with 10 bases left between them. CDR3 DNA: TGTGCCATCAGTGAGTCGATCGGACTACAGTACTTC. Protein: CAISESIGLQYF.

Here the CDR3 DNA reads TGCAGCGTTCAAACCGGGACAGGGGGCGGCACTGAAGCTTTCTTT. Protein: CSVQTGTGGGTEAFF. The V gene is TRBV29-1, the J gene TRBJ1-1, with 12 bases lining up with TRBD1. The CDR3 consists of 15 residues. The junction had 8 bases not matched to a gene; V was cut back by 5 bases and J by 4 bases. Looked up from germline, CDR1 is SQVTM and CDR2 is ANQGSEA.

This clonotype was detected many times. The rearrangement uses TRBV28 and TRBJ1-2; perhaps TRBD1 as D (5 bases). The CDR3 runs to 13 residues. Germline values: CDR1 MDHEN, CDR2 SYDVKM. V lost 6 bases, J lost 6 bases, and 14 bases lay in between. The CDR3 spells CASSPSGTDGYTF. For the CDR3, the DNA is TGTGCCAGCAGCCCGTCCGGGACGGATGGCTACACCTTC.

The CDR3 coding sequence is TGTGCCAGCAGTCCCCGTCTGAGGGTGCTCCGAGAGGCTGAGCAGTACTTC. It specifies CASSPRLRVLREAEQYF. The chain has TRBV12-3 or TRBV12-4 and TRBJ2-7; D is perhaps TRBD2 (5 bases). The V end was cut by 5 bases, the J end by 7 bases, with 27 bases between. The CDR3 runs to 17 residues.

The CDR3 nucleotides are TGTGCCAGCAGCCCACAACAGGGATATGGGAACACCATATATTTT. Translation gives CASSPQQGYGNTIYF. This chain uses TRBV7-2 with TRBJ1-3, with D possibly being TRBD1 (6 bases). CDR3 size: 15 residues. The germline V gene encodes CDR1 SGHTA and CDR2 FQGNSA. V was cut by 5 bases and J by 7 bases, with 18 bases left in between.

The chain employs TRBV7-3 and TRBJ2-2, with 7 positions matching TRBD1. CDR1 and CDR2 (germline): SGHTA, FQGTGA. The CDR3 is made up of 16 amino acids. V lost 1 base, J lost 8 bases, and 10 bases stayed unmatched. The CDR3, as DNA: TGTGCCAGCAGCTTAAGCCCGGGACAGATTAAAGGGGAGCTGTTTTTT. Protein sequence: CASSLSPGQIKGELFF.

The chain has TRBV19 and TRBJ1-5, with 10 bases lining up with TRBD1. The CDR3 spans 17 residues. Per germline, CDR1 LNHDA and CDR2 SQIVND (reference sequence). V lost 6 bases to trimming and J lost 0 bases; unmatched junction nucleotides: 8. As DNA, the CDR3 is TGTGCCAGTAGCTGGACAGGGGGGCTGATTAGCAATCAGCCCCAGCATTTT. Amino acids: CASSWTGGLISNQPQHF. Based on the CDR3 plus reference TRBV19 and TRBJ1-5, the full variable domain is DGGITQSPKYLFRKEGQNVTLSCEQNLNHDAMYWYRQDPGQGLRLIYYSQIVNDFQKGDIAEGYSVSREKKESFPLTVTSAQKNPTAFYLCASSWTGGLISNQPQHFGDGTRLSIL.

J is TRBJ1-1 and V is TRBV30; D is undetermined. Germline V gene data show CDR1 as GTSNPN and CDR2 as SVGIG (reference sequence). This CDR3 is built from 14 residues. With 4 bases removed from V and 1 base from J, the gap between germline ends came to 13 bases. CDR3 amino acids: CAWKPGPPNTEAFF. CDR3 DNA: TGTGCCTGGAAACCGGGCCCACCGAACACTGAAGCTTTCTTT.

This chain uses TRBV6-2 or TRBV6-3 with TRBJ2-2; 11 bases are shared with TRBD2. In germline, CDR1 is MNHEY, CDR2 SVGEGT. The CDR3 has 16 residues. J was trimmed by 5 bases and V by 7 bases; bases with no gene match: 9. CDR3 loop: CASTELAGGTTGELFF. The CDR3 DNA reads as TGTGCCAGCACCGAATTAGCGGGAGGGACTACCGGGGAGCTGTTTTTT.

This clonotype was detected only a few times. The chain recombines TRBV11-2 with TRBJ2-7; 9 nucleotides match TRBD2. Germline CDR1 is SGHAT and CDR2 is FQNNGV. The length of the CDR3 is 18 residues. V lost 5 bases and J lost 5; bases outside the gene matches: 19. The CDR3 DNA follows: TGTGCCAGCAGCCCGGGACTAGCTTTGAAGTTGGGCCTCAACGAGCAGTACTTC. Protein sequence: CASSPGLALKLGLNEQYF.

This clonotype was observed many times. The chain is built from TRBV28 and TRBJ1-3; D not certain. CDR1 and CDR2 from the germline V gene are MDHEN and SYDVKM. The CDR3 is made up of 14 amino acids. V was trimmed by 4 bases and J by 4 bases, leaving 11 bases between them. CDR3 protein: CASSSYVSGNTIYF. The CDR3 DNA sequence: TGTGCCAGCAGTTCGTATGTTTCCGGAAACACCATATATTTT.

Ten or more counts support this clonotype. The chain combines TRBV6-5 with TRBJ2-1, with a tentative D call TRBD2 (6 bases). The CDR3 is made up of 14 amino acids. Trimming shortened V by 4 bases and J by 6 bases, and 13 bases separated the two germline ends. Germline CDR1 MNHEY, CDR2 SVGAGI. CDR3 sequence reads: CASSSNPGGNEQFF. CDR3 nucleotides: TGTGCCAGCAGTTCCAACCCCGGGGGCAATGAGCAGTTCTTC.

This clonotype was seen many times. The chain recombines TRBV15 with TRBJ1-1; D not certain. This CDR3 is 14 amino acids long. The V end lost 0 bases, the J end lost 1 base, and 6 bases lay between the germline ends. Germline assignment: CDR1 LNHNV and CDR2 YYDKDF (reference sequence). CDR3 in DNA: TGTGCCACCAGCAGAGATTGGCAGAACACTGAAGCTTTCTTT. It is translated as CATSRDWQNTEAFF. The variable domain in full, with the rest retrieved from reference TRBV15 and TRBJ1-1, is DAMVIQNPRYQVTQFGKPVTLSCSQTLNHNVMYWYQQKSSQAPKLLFHYYDKDFNNEADTPDNFQSRRPNTSFCFLDIRSPGLGDTAMYLCATSRDWQNTEAFFGQGTRLTVV.